The TCR beta chain described here comes from a study of blood T cell repertoires in COVID-19 (dated by TCRdb to 2020 to 2022). About the investigation overall: Samples covering the acute and convalescent phases of COVID-19 were provided by collaborators in the United States, Italy and Spain. Samples were obtained from the ongoing ImmuneRACE study (first 160 participants) and from about 1,300 subjects provided by 6 global collaborators. The prospective study material was composed of cDNA or gDNA derived from T cells, B-cell-depleted T cells, or PBMCs. Where available, HLA class I and class II types were taken from metadata supplied by the sample provider and were not determined by assay-based typing. The repertoires were released in a freely available public database meant as a resource for research on the immune response to SARS-CoV-2. Subjects who had been exposed to COVID-19, were actively infected with it, or had recovered from it provided the deeply sampled blood TCRbeta repertoires that made up the dataset. The sample metadata nearly always contained a de-identified subject ID, COVID-19 status, age in years and sex. Broad study findings and their caveats: The amount of clinical and demographic metadata varied by source and participant and was provided uncurated.

In Seattle, one collaborating source enrolled patients while the infection was active and tracked those patients longitudinally over the course of disease. The collaborating institutions used their own protocols to collect whole blood in K2EDTA tubes. For TCRbeta analysis, collaborators shipped samples in one of three forms: frozen whole blood, isolated PBMCs, or DNA extracted from either of those sample types. Only one count was recorded for this clone. What antigen it recognizes has not been identified. Base qualities are missing; no much larger clone stands one base away. TCRbeta CDR3 regions were amplified from genomic DNA using the immunoSEQ Assay, a bias-controlled multiplex PCR. From the authors' description of their analysis: Within the assay, amplification of reference gene primers was used to estimate how many nucleated cells each sample contained. Sequence reads were collapsed and filtered to measure the absolute abundance of every unique TCRbeta CDR3 rearrangement. For each sample, productive Simpson clonality was calculated as the square root of Simpson's diversity index over productive rearrangements. The immuneACCESS repertoire file appears here via TCRdb, limited to in-frame rearrangements. These files lack a portion of the clones; in checked studies, under half of the deficit traces to unresolved V genes, and the cause of the others is not known. V, J and clone size are those of that table, while D and trimming were read from the DNA. For this sample the table gives 450,000 or so clones, of which about nine tenths were detected only once. Of the sample, roughly 1.6% is held by the ten largest clones.

CDR3 length: 15 amino acids, cysteine to phenylalanine. CDR3 DNA is the only sequence kept; it has 45 bases, read in frame from the first base. From a lookup of the germline V gene, CDR1 and CDR2 are SGHAT and FQNNGV. Trimming takes 3 bases off V and 1 base off J; junction bases not matched to a gene: 3. This sequence originates from a woman in her thirties or forties with COVID-19, enrolled during active disease. The specimen was peripheral blood. The rearrangement joined TRBV11-2 to TRBJ1-1, with 9 bases matching TRBD1. The bases are TGTGCCAGCAGCTTTCCGGGACAGGGGAACACTGAAGCTTTCTTT. Translated, this is CASSFPGQGNTEAFF.